The sequence of this T cell receptor beta chain was determined in a study of blood T cell repertoires in COVID-19 (dated by TCRdb to about 2020). Turning to the overall study: Samples covering the acute and convalescent phases of COVID-19 were provided by collaborators in the United States, Italy and Spain. The material from the prospective study consisted of cDNA or gDNA derived from T cells, B-cell-depleted T cells, or PBMCs. Subjects who had been exposed to COVID-19, were actively infected with it, or had recovered from it provided the deeply sampled blood TCRbeta repertoires that made up the dataset. The repertoires were released in a freely available public database meant as a resource for research on the immune response to SARS-CoV-2. Samples were obtained from the ongoing ImmuneRACE study (first 160 participants) and from 1,200 or so subjects provided by 6 global collaborators. Nearly every sample came with metadata listing a de-identified subject ID, COVID-19 status, age in years and sex. Where available, HLA class I and class II types were obtained from metadata supplied by the sample provider rather than from assay-based typing.

Overall results and qualifications from the work: The amount of clinical and demographic metadata varied by source and participant and was provided uncurated.

The collaborating institutions used their own protocols to collect whole blood in K2EDTA tubes. For TCRbeta analysis, collaborators shipped samples as frozen whole blood, isolated PBMCs, or DNA extracted from either of those sample types. Germline trimming: 6 bases from V, 1 base from J; junction bases outside gene matches: 10. The CDR3, from cysteine to phenylalanine, totals 16 residues. CDR3 DNA only is kept here, 48 bases in frame from base 1. The germline V gene gives CDR1 as LGHNA and CDR2 as YNFKEQ. Of note for this clone: No cognate antigen has been identified for it. No clone much larger than this one lies a single base away; base qualities are absent.

The immunoSEQ Assay, a bias-controlled multiplex PCR, was used to amplify TCRbeta CDR3 regions from genomic DNA. Per the authors' processing: Nucleated cell counts per sample were estimated from amplification of reference gene primers within the assay. To quantify the absolute abundance of each unique TCRbeta CDR3 rearrangement, sequence reads were collapsed and filtered. For each sample, productive Simpson clonality was calculated by taking the square root of Simpson's diversity index across productive rearrangements. The table was pulled from immuneACCESS by TCRdb, which kept in-frame rearrangements only. Such tables lose some clones; where checked, under half of the loss comes from unresolved V genes, and the rest has no known cause. Clone size and V and J calls were adopted from that table, with D and trimming inferred from the DNA. Counted in this sample were about 270,000 clones; 85% of them appeared once. Of the sample, 10% to 15% is held by the ten largest clones.

The specimen was peripheral blood. This TCR derives from a human donor in a cohort sampled during active COVID-19. The chain is assembled from TRBV4-2 and TRBJ2-3; 7 nucleotides in the junction match TRBD2. DNA sequence: TGTGCCAGCAGATACTCGGGAGGTAGGGGCACAGATACGCAGTATTTT. This sequence encodes CASRYSGGRGTDTQYF.